Described below is a single T cell receptor (beta chain) sequence and its context. Its cognate antigen has yet to be identified. No quality values exist for individual bases; no much larger clone is one base distant. The collaborating institutions used their own protocols to collect whole blood in K2EDTA tubes. For TCRbeta analysis, collaborators shipped samples in one of three forms: frozen whole blood, isolated PBMCs, or DNA extracted from either of those sample types. The sample belongs to a study of blood T cell repertoires in COVID-19 (dated by TCRdb to about 2020). At the level of the whole study: Samples from collaborators originated in the United States, Italy and Spain and spanned both the acute and convalescent phases of COVID-19. The prospective study material was composed of cDNA or gDNA derived from T cells, B-cell-depleted T cells, or PBMCs. Subjects who had been exposed to COVID-19, were actively infected with it, or had recovered from it provided the deeply sampled blood TCRbeta repertoires that made up the dataset. A freely available public database, intended as a resource for researchers studying the immune response to SARS-CoV-2, is where the repertoires were released. Samples were obtained from the ongoing ImmuneRACE study (first 160 participants) and from over a thousand subjects provided by 6 global collaborators. Nearly every sample came with metadata listing a de-identified subject ID, COVID-19 status, age in years and sex. Where HLA class I and class II types were available, the types were taken from metadata supplied by the sample provider, not from assay-based typing.

The germline V gene gives CDR1 as SQVTM and CDR2 as ANQGSEA. V loses 6 bases of germline sequence and J loses 1 base, and the interval between the two ends is 21 bases. From the cysteine up to the phenylalanine, the CDR3 has a length of 16 residues. Of all the DNA, just the CDR3 is kept, 48 bases in frame from base 1. General conclusions and limits of the study: Clinical and demographic metadata were provided uncurated, with the amount varying by source and participant.

TCRbeta CDR3 regions were amplified from genomic DNA using the immunoSEQ Assay, a bias-controlled multiplex PCR. The study's own analysis went as follows. Nucleated cell counts per sample were estimated from amplification of reference gene primers within the assay. To quantify the absolute abundance of each unique TCRbeta CDR3 rearrangement, sequence reads were collapsed and filtered. For each sample, productive Simpson clonality was calculated as the square root of Simpson's diversity index over productive rearrangements. TCRdb took over this immuneACCESS table, retaining in-frame rearrangements with V and J assigned. Such tables are incomplete; in checked studies, under half of the missing clones stem from an unresolved V gene, and the remainder is unexplained. The DNA gave D and trimming, while V, J and clone size come from that table. For this sample there are approximately 150,000 clones; over 75% appear just once. Less than 5.5% of the sample is taken by the ten largest.

The sample was peripheral blood. This sequence uses TRBV29-1 and TRBJ1-2; TRBD1 might be the D gene, on 6 matching bases. The receptor was isolated from a woman aged 50 to 65 with acute or convalescent COVID-19. The bases are TGCAGCGTCCTGCCGAGCCCCGGGACATATAACTATGGCTACACCTTC. Translation gives CSVLPSPGTYNYGYTF. With the portions outside the CDR3 filled from the reference TRBV29-1 and TRBJ1-2 genes, the complete variable region becomes SAVISQKPSRDICQRGTSLTIQCQVDSQVTMMFWYRQQPGQSLTLIATANQGSEATYESGFVIDKFPISRPNLTFSTLTVSNMSPEDSSIYLCSVLPSPGTYNYGYTFGSGTRLTVV.